These T cell receptor beta chains were read from a single sample in a study of response to subunit inactivated influenza vaccine. TCRdb used MiXCR to reprocess the RT-PCR reads, holding one entry per CDR3 protein. The sample lists about 780,000 distinct CDR3 sequences; around 18% were seen once. This specimen consisted of PBMCs from blood, obtained more than 4 days after vaccination. These receptors came from a man in his fifties or sixties who received an inactivated influenza vaccine. Each CDR3 is given with its conserved first and last residue. Each record gives: J gene, D gene, V gene, clone size, CDR3 length, CDR3 DNA, CDR3 protein. A D gene is named only where the DNA matches it firmly. Not every row has a clone size; where given, it reads once, few, many or a size class.

TRBJ2-5,NA,TRBV15,few,15,TGTGCCACCAGCAGAGATCCGACCATACAAGAGACCCAGTACTTC,CATSRDPTIQETQYF
TRBJ2-1,NA,TRBV4-3,NA,13,TGCGCCAGCAGCCAAGTGGCGTACAATGAGCAGTTCTTC,CASSQVAYNEQFF
TRBJ2-7,TRBD2,TRBV4-1,NA,16,TGCGCCAGCAGCCAATACCCGGGACTAGGGGGTTACGAGCAGTACTTC,CASSQYPGLGGYEQYF
TRBJ2-7,TRBD1,TRBV6-1,many,13,TGTGCCACCAACCGGGACAGGGTGAGCGAGCAGTACTTC,CATNRDRVSEQYF
TRBJ1-1,NA,TRBV7-9,NA,12,TGTGCCAGCAGCACCTTAGGCACTGAAGCTTTCTTT,CASSTLGTEAFF
TRBJ2-5,TRBD1,TRBV4-3,NA,13,TGCGCCAGCAGCCAAGGGGGACAGGGTACCCAGTACTTC,CASSQGGQGTQYF
TRBJ2-7,TRBD1,TRBV27,NA,14,TGTGCCAGCAGTTTAAAGACAGGGGAAGGCGAGCAGTACTTC,CASSLKTGEGEQYF
TRBJ2-1,NA,TRBV5-1,NA,15,TGCGCCAGCAGCTTGCTGGGAGACAGGAGTGATGAGCAGTTCTTC,CASSLLGDRSDEQFF
TRBJ2-3,NA,TRBV10-3,NA,15,TGTGCCATCAGTGGGGGGCCCCAGGGTCCAGATACGCAGTATTTT,CAISGGPQGPDTQYF
TRBJ1-1,NA,TRBV4-3,few,17,TGCGCCAGCAGCCAAGATTGGGACACGGGACTACGTCGGGAAGCTTTCTTT,CASSQDWDTGLRREAFF
TRBJ2-3,TRBD2,TRBV12-3/TRBV12-4,many,15,TGTGCCAGCAGTTTGACTAGCGGGGGGGCCGATACGCAGTATTTT,CASSLTSGGADTQYF
TRBJ2-1,TRBD1,TRBV9,NA,15,TGTGCCAGCACCCTAGGGGGACAGGGGGCAGATGAGCAGTTCTTC,CASTLGGQGADEQFF
TRBJ1-1,TRBD1,TRBV6-2/TRBV6-3,NA,17,TGTGCCACCCGAGGATGGACAGGGGGCTTGATGAACACTGAAGCTTTCTTT,CATRGWTGGLMNTEAFF
TRBJ2-5,TRBD1,TRBV12-3/TRBV12-4,few,14,TGTGCCAGCAGTTTGAACAGGGGGTGGGAGACCCAGTACTTC,CASSLNRGWETQYF
TRBJ2-3,NA,TRBV5-1,few,12,TGCGCCAGCAGCTTGGGTTCAGGGCCGCAGTATTTT,CASSLGSGPQYF
TRBJ2-3,TRBD1,TRBV4-2,NA,15,TGTGCCAGCAGCCGTTCCGGGACAGAGGTGGATACGCAGTATTTT,CASSRSGTEVDTQYF
TRBJ2-1,NA,TRBV4-2,NA,17,TGTGCCAGCAGCCAACAAAGCGGGACAAAGGGGTACAATGAGCAGTTCTTC,CASSQQSGTKGYNEQFF
TRBJ2-7,TRBD2,TRBV28,few,12,TGTGCCAGCAGGACTAGCGTCTACGAGCAGTACTTC,CASRTSVYEQYF
TRBJ1-1,NA,TRBV6-6,many,13,TGTGCCACCTCCTTACGGGGGGGGGCGGAAGCTTTCTTT,CATSLRGGAEAFF
TRBJ2-6,NA,TRBV4-2,many,15,TGTGCCAGCAGCCAGGCTAGCTCTGGGGCCAACGTCCTGACTTTC,CASSQASSGANVLTF
TRBJ1-6,NA,TRBV12-3/TRBV12-4,NA,14,TGTGCCAGCAGTTTTGGGGGATATAATTCACCCCTCCACTTT,CASSFGGYNSPLHF
TRBJ2-2,TRBD1,TRBV9,NA,19,TGTGCCAGCAGCGTAGGGACAGGGAGCCGTCCGATCTCACCCGGGGAGCTGTTTTTT,CASSVGTGSRPISPGELFF
TRBJ2-5,TRBD2,TRBV28,few,16,TGTGCCAGCAGTACGAGACTAGCGGGGGATCAAGAGACCCAGTACTTC,CASSTRLAGDQETQYF
TRBJ2-1,TRBD2,TRBV20-1,NA,12,TGCAGCAAACGGAGCGGGGGGAATGAGCAGTTCTTC,CSKRSGGNEQFF
TRBJ2-2,TRBD2,TRBV5-1,few,15,TGCGCCAGCAGCACCGGGACTAGCGCGAACGGGGAGCTGTTTTTT,CASSTGTSANGELFF
TRBJ2-1,TRBD2,TRBV3-1,NA,17,TGTGCCACCTGCCAAGACCCAGGGAGACTAGCGCATAATGAGCAGTTCTTC,CATCQDPGRLAHNEQFF
TRBJ1-5,NA,TRBV5-1,NA,18,TGCGCCAGCAGCTGGCAGGGTCGAGACCTTTATAGCAATCAGCCCCAGCATTTT,CASSWQGRDLYSNQPQHF
TRBJ2-7,NA,TRBV27,NA,15,TGTGCCAGCAGTTTACTCCTAGGCGAACCTACCGAGCAGTACTTC,CASSLLLGEPTEQYF
TRBJ1-4,NA,TRBV11-2,few,14,TGTGCCAGCAGTAGGGGAGGCACTAATGAAAAACTGTTTTTT,CASSRGGTNEKLFF
TRBJ1-6,TRBD1,TRBV7-2,few,17,TGTGCCAGCAGCCAACAAAGGGGACAGGGAGGGAATTCACCCCTCCACTTT,CASSQQRGQGGNSPLHF
TRBJ1-6,TRBD1,TRBV4-3,many,18,TGCGCCAGCAGCCAGTGGTTTGGCGGACAGGGATTTAATTCACCCCTCCACTTT,CASSQWFGGQGFNSPLHF
TRBJ2-2,NA,TRBV5-1,NA,14,TGCGCCAGCAGCGGCGGGACGTTTACCGGGGAGCTGTTTTTT,CASSGGTFTGELFF
TRBJ2-7,NA,TRBV12-3/TRBV12-4,few,13,TGTGCCAGCAGTTTTCAGGGTAGCAACGAGCAGTACTTC,CASSFQGSNEQYF
TRBJ2-7,NA,TRBV18,few,14,TGTGCCAGCTCACCAGGGTCAGGGCAGAGCGAGCAGTACTTC,CASSPGSGQSEQYF
TRBJ2-7,NA,TRBV5-5,NA,16,TGTGCCAGCAGCCCCGAACCAGGGTGGGGGATCGACGAGCAGTACTTC,CASSPEPGWGIDEQYF
TRBJ2-5,NA,TRBV10-3,NA,14,TGTGCCATCAGCGGGGAGCGGCTCCAAGAGACCCAGTACTTC,CAISGERLQETQYF
TRBJ2-7,TRBD1,TRBV5-1,NA,13,TGCGCCAGCAGGCCGGGACAGGGGAACCAGCAGTACTTC,CASRPGQGNQQYF
TRBJ1-6,NA,TRBV27,few,15,TGTGCCAGCAGTCGAGGAATCCAGGGGAATTCACCCCTCCACTTT,CASSRGIQGNSPLHF
TRBJ2-7,NA,TRBV7-2,few,15,TGTGCCAGCAGCAAGGGTCCGGGCCCCTCCTACGAGCAGTACTTC,CASSKGPGPSYEQYF
TRBJ1-6,NA,TRBV28,many,12,TGTGCCAGCAGTTCAGGGGCTTCACCCCTCCACTTT,CASSSGASPLHF
TRBJ2-5,NA,TRBV6-5,many,14,TGTGCCAGCAGTTACTCTAGAGCAAGGGAGACCCAGTACTTC,CASSYSRARETQYF
TRBJ2-7,TRBD1,TRBV20-1,once,13,TGCAGTGGAAAGGCAGGGGGCATAAACGAGCAGTACTTC,CSGKAGGINEQYF
TRBJ2-1,TRBD2,TRBV20-1,NA,13,TGCAGTGCTAGAGATCCAGGCGGGGGTGAGCAGTTCTTC,CSARDPGGGEQFF
TRBJ2-7,NA,TRBV7-8,few,16,TGTGCCAGCAGCTTAGTGGCGGGGATTGGGCCCTACGAGCAGTACTTC,CASSLVAGIGPYEQYF
TRBJ1-2,TRBD1,TRBV5-5,NA,15,TGTGCCAGCAGCTTACAGGGGGGTACTAACTATGGCTACACCTTC,CASSLQGGTNYGYTF
TRBJ2-7,NA,TRBV10-1,many,14,TGCGCCAGCAGTGAGGTATTCCGACCCTACGAGCAGTACTTC,CASSEVFRPYEQYF
TRBJ1-6,TRBD1,TRBV5-1,many,16,TGCGCCAGCAGCGCATCCGGGACAGGGTTTAATTCACCCCTCCACTTT,CASSASGTGFNSPLHF
TRBJ2-3,TRBD2,TRBV4-3,many,16,TGCGCCAGCAGCCTTGGACTAGCGGGTATCCCAGATACGCAGTATTTT,CASSLGLAGIPDTQYF
TRBJ2-7,TRBD2,TRBV20-1,few,17,TGCAGTGCTAGAGATCCGACTAGCGGGGGGACTCACTACGAGCAGTACTTC,CSARDPTSGGTHYEQYF
TRBJ2-7,TRBD2,TRBV13,NA,17,TGTGCCAGCAGCGGGGGCCGGAGCGGGAGTTCCTCCTACGAGCAGTACTTC,CASSGGRSGSSSYEQYF
TRBJ2-5,NA,TRBV9,many,16,TGTGCCAGCAGCGTAGGGGCCCTCACAGTAGGAGAGACCCAGTACTTC,CASSVGALTVGETQYF